This T cell receptor beta chain was recorded in a study of T cells after posttransplantation cyclophosphamide. TCRdb's copy holds only in-frame clones and misses some; the assay was immunoSEQ multiplex PCR. The record shows some 14,000 clones for this sample, with no singletons present. Study findings and constraints: Donor-recipient repertoire similarity was low at 1-2 months, rising over year one. After PTCy, TRB diversity resembled that of CNI/methotrexate controls. Skin or GI-infiltrating T cells shared few TRB sequences with blood.

The CDR3 is 15 amino acids. The germline V gene encodes CDR1 SGHRS and CDR2 YFSETQ. V was shortened by 3 bases and J by 3 bases, with 12 bases between the two germline ends. Note on this clone: Its antigen is not known.

Cyclophosphamide on days +3 and +4 followed busulfan-fludarabine conditioning and a marrow graft. Here the sequenced sample was PBMCs, taken around 1,100 days after allogeneic stem cell transplant with posttransplant cyclophosphamide. The sequence was collected from a female patient in her forties who received an allogeneic stem cell transplant from a related donor, was CMV-positive, and had no GVHD. Some T cells may possibly be graft donor cells. This sequence joins TRBV5-1 and TRBJ2-2; D is possibly TRBD1 (6 bases). CDR3 sequence: CASSSRGSDTGELFF. The CDR3 nucleotides are TGCGCCAGCAGCTCGAGGGGGAGCGACACCGGGGAGCTGTTTTTT. Complete variable domain (other parts from reference TRBV5-1 and TRBJ2-2): KAGVTQTPRYLIKTRGQQVTLSCSPISGHRSVSWYQQTPGQGLQFLFEYFSETQRNKGNFPGRFSGRQFSNSRSEMNVSTLELGDSALYLCASSSRGSDTGELFFGEGSRLTVL.